The next 13 T cell receptor beta chains were all read from a single sample in a study of blood T cell repertoires in COVID-19. Libraries were prepared by immunoSEQ multiplex PCR; TCRdb keeps only in-frame clonotypes and omits some of them. Counted here are 250,000 or so clones, approximately 86% occurring once; the ten biggest clones make up about 8.7%. Sequenced: peripheral blood. Receptors originate from a man in his forties with active or convalescent COVID-19.

This sequence joins TRBV5-6 and TRBJ1-2; 7 positions match TRBD1. The CDR3 sequence is 13 residues long. The trim removed 4 bases at V and 6 bases at J, leaving 6 bases unmatched. Germline lookup yields CDR1 SGHDT and CDR2 YYEEEE. The CDR3 region has the DNA TGTGCCAGCAGCGCCGGACAGGTCGATGGCTACACCTTC. Its protein is CASSAGQVDGYTF.

This chain uses TRBV5-4 with TRBJ2-7; D may be TRBD1 (5 bases). V was trimmed by 4 bases and J by 6 bases, leaving 20 bases between them. Germline loops: CDR1 SGHNT, CDR2 YYREEE (reference sequence). The CDR3 contains 15 residues. This CDR3 is CASSRLGAPVREQYF. DNA of the CDR3: TGTGCCAGCAGCCGTCTAGGGGCCCCTGTGCGCGAGCAGTACTTC.

The CDR3 here is CASRNLGGGGYTF. The CDR3 DNA follows: TGTGCCAGCAGAAACCTAGGGGGGGGTGGCTACACCTTC. The V and J genes are TRBV12-3 or TRBV12-4 and TRBJ1-2; a weak D match, TRBD1 (6 bases). The CDR3 extends over 13 amino acids. V lost 6 bases and J lost 7, with 15 bases in between.

This chain links TRBV12-3 or TRBV12-4 with TRBJ2-7; D may be TRBD1 (5 bases). V lost 3 bases and J lost 4, with 10 bases in between. This CDR3 is built from 13 residues. CDR3 sequence reads: CASSFGAGYEQYF. CDR3 nucleotide sequence: TGTGCCAGCAGTTTTGGGGCTGGGTACGAGCAGTACTTC.

V usage is TRBV24-1 and J usage is TRBJ2-3; 13 nucleotides agree with TRBD2. The J segment lost 5 bases and the V segment lost 4 bases, leaving 11 bases of the junction unmatched. The CDR3 runs to 18 residues. The germline CDR1 and CDR2 sequences are KGHDR and SFDVKD. DNA of the CDR3: TGTGCCACCAGTGACCGACTAGCGGGAGGTCCTCCAGGAGATACGCAGTATTTT. Translating gives CATSDRLAGGPPGDTQYF.

The CDR3 DNA follows: TGTGCCGGCATTGGGGCTCCGAGCGAGCAGTACTTC. This codes for CAGIGAPSEQYF. J is TRBJ2-7 and V is TRBV6-5; D might be TRBD1 (5 bases). Germline loops: CDR1 MNHEY, CDR2 SVGAGI. The CDR3 extends over 12 amino acids. Trimming removed 11 bases at V and 6 bases at J, with 17 bases between.

This chain joins TRBV5-1 and TRBJ2-1; 9 bases map to TRBD1. The CDR3 is 16 amino acids. V lost 1 base and J lost 7; bases outside the gene matches: 9. In germline, CDR1 is SGHRS, CDR2 YFSETQ. The CDR3 DNA reads TGCGCCAGCAGCTTGATGGCCGGGACAGGGAGGAATGAGCAGTTCTTC. It specifies CASSLMAGTGRNEQFF.

This clone was detected ten times or more. The chain couples TRBV7-9 to TRBJ1-1; 8 nucleotides align to TRBD1. The V gene end was trimmed by 3 bases and the J gene end by 0 bases; junction bases not matched to a gene: 6. Germline-derived CDR1 and CDR2 are SEHNR and FQNEAQ (reference sequence). The CDR3 consists of 16 residues. The CDR3 spells CASSFPYRGMNTEAFF. DNA of the CDR3: TGTGCCAGCAGCTTTCCTTACAGGGGGATGAACACTGAAGCTTTCTTT.

The chain recombines TRBV19 with TRBJ1-1, with D perhaps TRBD1 (5 bases). The CDR3 totals 12 residues. Trimming stripped 3 bases from V and 12 bases from J, with 14 bases between. Germline lookup yields CDR1 LNHDA and CDR2 SQIVND (reference sequence). The CDR3 coding sequence is TGTGCCAGTAGTATCAGCGGGGGAGTAACTTTCTTT. Its translation: CASSISGGVTFF. Full variable domain (missing parts from reference TRBV19 and TRBJ1-1): DGGITQSPKYLFRKEGQNVTLSCEQNLNHDAMYWYRQDPGQGLRLIYYSQIVNDFQKGDIAEGYSVSREKKESFPLTVTSAQKNPTAFYLCASSISGGVTFFGQGTRLTVV.

The J gene is TRBJ2-7, the V gene TRBV7-9, with 9 positions matching TRBD1. The CDR3 contains 15 residues. The germline V gene encodes CDR1 SEHNR and CDR2 FQNEAQ (reference sequence). V lost 4 bases and J lost 2; bases outside the gene matches: 6. This CDR3 reads CASSSAGTGTYEQYF. The CDR3 coding sequence is TGTGCCAGCAGCTCAGCAGGGACAGGGACCTACGAGCAGTACTTC.

This rearrangement joins TRBV27 to TRBJ2-7, with TRBD1 matching 8 bases. Germline V gene lookup returns CDR1 MNHEY and CDR2 SMNVEV (reference sequence). After removal of 4 bases from V and 4 bases from J, the junction contained 12 bases not matched to a gene. The CDR3 has 16 amino acids. The CDR3 region has the DNA TGTGCCAGCAGTTCCCAACTCGCAGGGGGCAGGTACGAGCAGTACTTC. As protein: CASSSQLAGGRYEQYF.

The chain employs TRBV12-5 and TRBJ1-1; weak D call: TRBD1 (5 bases). The length of the CDR3 is 14 residues. The V end was cut by 6 bases, the J end by 11 bases, with 22 bases between. Germline V gene data show CDR1 as LGHNT and CDR2 as FRNRAP. CDR3 sequence: CASGASGGLVGAFF. The CDR3, as DNA: TGTGCTAGTGGCGCTAGCGGGGGGTTGGTGGGTGCTTTCTTT. The full variable domain, completed using reference TRBV12-5 and TRBJ1-1, is DARVTQTPRHKVTEMGQEVTMRCQPILGHNTVFWYRQTMMQGLELLAYFRNRAPLDDSGMPKDRFSAEMPDATLATLKIQPSEPRDSAVYFCASGASGGLVGAFFGQGTRLTVV.

This clone was seen a handful of times. The rearrangement joins TRBV7-8 to TRBJ1-1; D is perhaps TRBD1 (5 bases). Trimming cost V 3 bases and J 2 bases, with 13 bases left between them. Germline CDR1 reads SGHVS; CDR2 reads FQNEAQ. This CDR3 region has 15 residues. CDR3 in amino acids: CASSFLRGSNTEAFF. In DNA form, the CDR3 reads TGTGCCAGCAGCTTCCTCCGGGGGTCTAACACTGAAGCTTTCTTT.